One sample yielded the 21 T cell receptor beta chains listed below, sequenced in a study of blood T cell repertoires in COVID-19. Generated by immunoSEQ multiplex PCR, the TCRdb table keeps only in-frame clones and is missing some. The sample has over 90,000 clones, 70% to 90% seen once. The sequenced material came from peripheral blood. The source is a woman aged 60 to 75 with acute or convalescent COVID-19.

The rearrangement joins TRBV5-6 to TRBJ2-4; D remains ambiguous. Trimming cost V 5 bases and J 0 bases, with 12 bases left between them. CDR1 and CDR2 (germline): SGHDT, YYEEEE. The CDR3 contains 15 residues. CDR3 sequence: CASSFQALAKNIQYF. The CDR3 DNA reads as TGTGCCAGCAGTTTTCAGGCCCTAGCCAAAAACATTCAGTACTTC. Full variable domain (outside the CDR3, taken from reference TRBV5-6 and TRBJ2-4): DAGVTQSPTHLIKTRGQQVTLRCSPKSGHDTVSWYQQALGQGPQFIFQYYEEEERQRGNFPDRFSGHQFPNYSSELNVNALLLGDSALYLCASSFQALAKNIQYFGAGTRLSVL.

The chain is built from TRBV5-6 and TRBJ1-2, with 9 bases aligning to TRBD1. The J segment lost 5 bases and the V segment lost 0 bases, leaving 14 bases of the junction unmatched. Germline V gene sequence: CDR1 SGHDT, CDR2 YYEEEE. CDR3 length equals 18 residues. In DNA form, the CDR3 reads TGTGCCAGCAGCTTGGCCCAGCGCATAGCACAGGGGGCTTATGGCTACACCTTC. Translating it yields CASSLAQRIAQGAYGYTF. Full variable domain (outside the CDR3, taken from reference TRBV5-6 and TRBJ1-2): DAGVTQSPTHLIKTRGQQVTLRCSPKSGHDTVSWYQQALGQGPQFIFQYYEEEERQRGNFPDRFSGHQFPNYSSELNVNALLLGDSALYLCASSLAQRIAQGAYGYTFGSGTRLTVV.

This chain connects TRBV30 to TRBJ1-4; a weak D match, TRBD1 (5 bases). Trimming stripped 1 base from V and 4 bases from J, with 10 bases between. Germline values: CDR1 GTSNPN, CDR2 SVGIG (reference sequence). CDR3 length: 14 residues. The CDR3 loop is CAWSDRQINEKLFF. The DNA for the CDR3 is TGTGCCTGGAGTGATAGACAGATTAATGAAAAACTGTTTTTT.

The chain links TRBV6-1 to TRBJ1-4; maybe TRBD1 (5 bases). The CDR3 contains 15 residues. V dropped 3 bases and J dropped 5 bases, with 13 bases sitting between them. In germline, CDR1 is MNHNS, CDR2 SASEGT. CDR3 DNA sequence: TGTGCCAGCAGTGATCTGGGGCTGGGGAATGAAAAACTGTTTTTT. Its translation: CASSDLGLGNEKLFF.

The chain carries TRBV10-3 and TRBJ1-1; 9 nucleotides match TRBD1. The J segment lost 0 bases and the V segment lost 5 bases, leaving 7 bases of the junction unmatched. In germline, CDR1 is ENHRY, CDR2 SYGVKD. The CDR3 sequence is 16 residues long. This chain's CDR3 is CAISPQGASMNTEAFF. The CDR3, as DNA: TGTGCCATCAGTCCACAGGGGGCATCTATGAACACTGAAGCTTTCTTT.

This rearrangement joins TRBV24-1 to TRBJ1-2; the D is unclear. CDR1 is KGHDR and CDR2 is SFDVKD in the germline V gene. Between the trimmed V and J ends, which lost 0 bases and 2 bases, there was a span of 6 bases. The CDR3 runs to 14 residues. In nucleotides, the CDR3 is TGTGCCACCAGTGATTTGACGGGGAACTATGGCTACACCTTC. Its protein is CATSDLTGNYGYTF.

This clone was recorded a few times. The rearrangement uses TRBV7-9 and TRBJ1-2; D remains unclear. The germline gives CDR1 SEHNR, CDR2 FQNEAQ (reference sequence). The CDR3 has 13 amino acids. The V and J ends lost 5 bases and 2 bases respectively, with 9 bases between them. CDR3 amino acids: CASSGEENYGYTF. The DNA of the CDR3 is TGTGCCAGCAGCGGCGAGGAAAACTATGGCTACACCTTC.

The chain couples TRBV7-3 to TRBJ2-7; TRBD1 agrees at 7 bases. CDR3 size: 14 residues. J gave up 3 bases and V 5 bases, and 7 bases lay outside the gene matches. Germline values: CDR1 SGHTA, CDR2 FQGTGA. The chain's CDR3 is CASSPSGQSYEQYF. For the CDR3, the DNA is TGTGCCAGCAGCCCTTCGGGACAGAGCTACGAGCAGTACTTC.

The chain recombines TRBV6-5 with TRBJ2-5; 15 bases line up with TRBD2. This CDR3 is 15 amino acids long. V lost 7 bases and J lost 5; bases outside the gene matches: 5. Germline V gene sequence: CDR1 MNHEY, CDR2 SVGAGI. The CDR3, as DNA: TGTGCCAGCAAATATGGGACTAGCGGGAGGGAGACCCAGTACTTC. This codes for CASKYGTSGRETQYF.

The chain is built from TRBV5-1 and TRBJ1-2, with D hard to call. Trimming took off 0 bases at V and 5 bases at J, with 20 bases between the two ends. CDR1 is SGHRS, CDR2 YFSETQ, per germline. The CDR3 extends over 17 amino acids. CDR3 in DNA: TGCGCCAGCAGCTTGGCTCCCCCCCCCGAGGGATTATATGGCTACACCTTC. This translates into CASSLAPPPEGLYGYTF.

V usage is TRBV7-8 and J usage is TRBJ1-3; TRBD1 agrees at 9 bases. The CDR3 has 17 amino acids. Losses at the gene ends were 1 base for V and 5 bases for J; bases not matched to a gene: 9. Per germline, CDR1 SGHVS and CDR2 FQNEAQ. The CDR3 nucleotides are TGTGCCAGCAGCTTAGAGGCGCTACAGGGGGCTAGAAACACCATATATTTT. Encoded protein: CASSLEALQGARNTIYF.

This clone was counted once. The chain has TRBV20-1 and TRBJ2-1; D is unclear. This CDR3 comprises 11 residues. CDR1 DFQATT and CDR2 SNEGSKA come from the germline V gene (reference sequence). V was clipped by 5 bases and J by 9 bases, with 11 bases between them. The CDR3 nucleotides read TGCAGTGCTCTCTCCAGGTCTGAGCAGTTCTTC. Its translation: CSALSRSEQFF.

This clone was counted a few times. J is TRBJ1-3 and V is TRBV5-4, with D perhaps matching TRBD1 (6 bases). CDR3 size: 17 residues. From germline, CDR1 is SGHNT and CDR2 YYREEE (reference sequence). The germline V and J ends were trimmed by 3 bases and 0 bases, with 16 bases remaining between them. The CDR3 DNA sequence: TGTGCCAGCAGCTCGCTACCGGGACAAGGCTCTGGAAACACCATATATTTT. Translation: CASSSLPGQGSGNTIYF.

This clone was detected only once. The gene calls are TRBV7-6 and TRBJ2-2; D unresolved. Germline values: CDR1 SGHVS, CDR2 FNYEAQ. V was trimmed by 5 bases and J by 6 bases, leaving 19 bases between them. The CDR3 covers 16 residues. The CDR3 bases are TGTGCCAGCAGCCGATATCGCGTCGGGTCACCCGGGGAGCTGTTTTTT. Translated, it gives CASSRYRVGSPGELFF.

The V and J genes are TRBV11-2 and TRBJ2-2, with TRBD2 as a possible D gene (6 bases). V shed 3 bases and J shed 6 bases, with 11 bases lying between them. This CDR3 spans 14 amino acids. Germline CDR1 SGHAT, CDR2 FQNNGV. CDR3 amino acids: CASSFQGGPGELFF. The DNA for the CDR3 is TGTGCCAGCAGCTTCCAGGGAGGCCCCGGGGAGCTGTTTTTT.

This clone was counted a single time. The chain carries TRBV19 and TRBJ2-5, with 11 positions matching TRBD2. CDR3 length: 16 amino acids. V gave up 4 bases and J gave up 4 bases; unmatched junction bases: 8. Per the germline V gene, CDR1 is LNHDA and CDR2 is SQIVND (reference sequence). The CDR3 DNA reads as TGTGCCAGTAGTACAGTAGCGGGAGGGCTCCGAGAGACCCAGTACTTC. Encoded protein: CASSTVAGGLRETQYF.

This chain links TRBV5-1 with TRBJ2-1, with TRBD2 matching 10 bases. V trimming: 0 bases; J trimming: 5 bases; junction bases outside the gene matches: 2. Per the germline V gene, CDR1 is SGHRS and CDR2 is YFSETQ. The CDR3 runs to 15 residues. CDR3 in amino acids: CASSLESGRDNEQFF. CDR3 bases: TGCGCCAGCAGCTTGGAGAGCGGGAGGGACAATGAGCAGTTCTTC.

The V call is TRBV9, the J call TRBJ2-1; TRBD2 aligns across 7 bases. This CDR3 spans 16 amino acids. The germline gives CDR1 SGDLS, CDR2 YYNGEE. With V trimmed by 4 bases and J by 1 base, 8 bases remained unmatched. For the CDR3, the DNA is TGTGCCAGCAGCAGAAGCGGGACGGGGTCCTACAATGAGCAGTTCTTC. Its protein is CASSRSGTGSYNEQFF.

The chain recombines TRBV3-1 (or the pseudogene TRBV3-2) with TRBJ1-2; the D gene is possibly TRBD1 (6 bases). Trimming took off 4 bases at V and 4 bases at J, with 16 bases between the two ends. The germline V gene encodes CDR1 LGHDT and CDR2 YNNKEL (reference sequence). This CDR3 has 15 residues. The CDR3 region is CASSLQGSFLYGYTF. DNA of the CDR3: TGTGCCAGCAGCCTCCAGGGGAGTTTCCTCTATGGCTACACCTTC.

Turning to this clone: Relative to the germline gene, one junction end is altered; a read error may explain this. The CDR3 DNA reads TGTGCTAGCAGCTTAAGGCTAGCTGGCGTCCAGTTCTTC. Translation gives CASSLRLAGVQFF. This chain uses TRBV7-7 with TRBJ2-1; D is perhaps TRBD2 (5 bases). CDR1 SSHAT and CDR2 FNYEAQ come from the germline V gene (reference sequence). This CDR3 has 13 amino acids.

The chain combines TRBV3-1 (or the pseudogene TRBV3-2) with TRBJ2-5; D ambiguous. The CDR3 covers 12 residues. V was pared by 2 bases and J by 9 bases, with 10 bases between. Germline CDR1 is LGHDT and CDR2 is YNNKEL (reference sequence). The CDR3 bases are TGTGCCAGCAGCCAAAACGCGGTCGCCCAGTACTTC. Translation: CASSQNAVAQYF.